This note documents a single TCR beta chain sequence. The antigen remains unidentified. The data derive from a study of shared clonotypes between healthy human individuals. The germline CDR1 and CDR2 sequences are LNHDA and SQIVND (reference sequence). The V end was cut by 9 bases, the J end by 4 bases, with 22 bases between. The CDR3 spans 16 residues. Only Caucasian adults living in Nashville, Tennessee served as donors. CD45RA+ naive and CD45RA-negative memory subsets were separated from CD4+ cells. Study results and limitations: Among the subsets, naive ones generally showed larger estimated richness than memory ones.

Original handling: ImmunoSEQ output lacked quality scores and full-length reads, limiting matched filtering. The repertoire was sequenced with immunoSEQ multiplex PCR; TCRdb's copy has only in-frame clones and lacks some. The DNA gave D and trimming, while V, J and clone size come from that table. The sample holds approximately 500,000 clones, around 96% seen once. Sequencing was carried out using naive CD4+ T cells sorted from blood. Subset: CD45RA+ positively selected. V gene TRBV19 combines with J gene TRBJ2-1; either TRBD1 or TRBD2 may supply D (5 bases each). The source of this sequence is a woman aged 30 to 39 in good health. The CDR3 coding sequence is TGTGCCAGCCACCACTTGGGGACCTCAGTGTACAATGAGCAGTTCTTC. It translates to CASHHLGTSVYNEQFF.